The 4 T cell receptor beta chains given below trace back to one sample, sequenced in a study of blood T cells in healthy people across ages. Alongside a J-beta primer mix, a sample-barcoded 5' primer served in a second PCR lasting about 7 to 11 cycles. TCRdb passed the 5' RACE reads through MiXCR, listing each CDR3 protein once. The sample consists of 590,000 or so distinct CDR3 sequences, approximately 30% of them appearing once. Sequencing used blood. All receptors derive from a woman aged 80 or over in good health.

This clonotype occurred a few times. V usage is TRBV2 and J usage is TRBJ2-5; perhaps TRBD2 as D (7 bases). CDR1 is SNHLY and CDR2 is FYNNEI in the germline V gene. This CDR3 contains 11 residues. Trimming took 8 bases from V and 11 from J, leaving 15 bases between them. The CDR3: CASGGANEQYF. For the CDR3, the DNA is TGTGCCAGCGGGGGGGCCAATGAGCAGTACTTC.

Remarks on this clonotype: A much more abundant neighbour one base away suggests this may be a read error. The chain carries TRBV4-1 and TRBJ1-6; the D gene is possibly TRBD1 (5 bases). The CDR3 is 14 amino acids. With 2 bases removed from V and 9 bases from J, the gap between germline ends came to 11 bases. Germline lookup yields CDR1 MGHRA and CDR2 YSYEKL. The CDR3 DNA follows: TGCGCCAGCAGCCAAATCTTGGGGCGTTCACCCCTCCACTTT. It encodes CASSQILGRSPLHF.

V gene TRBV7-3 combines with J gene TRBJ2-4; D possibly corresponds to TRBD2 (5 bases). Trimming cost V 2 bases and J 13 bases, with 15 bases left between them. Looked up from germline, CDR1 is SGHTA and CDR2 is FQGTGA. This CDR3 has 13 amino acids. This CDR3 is CASSLYPFGEQYF. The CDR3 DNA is TGTGCCAGCAGCTTATACCCCTTTGGGGAGCAGTACTTC.

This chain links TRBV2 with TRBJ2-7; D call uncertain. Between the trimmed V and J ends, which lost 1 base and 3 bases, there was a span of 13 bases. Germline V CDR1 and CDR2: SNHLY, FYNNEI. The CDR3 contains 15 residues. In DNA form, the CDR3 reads TGTGCCAGCAGTGAAGGCCAGATCCTTTACTACGAGCAGTACTTC. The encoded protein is CASSEGQILYYEQYF. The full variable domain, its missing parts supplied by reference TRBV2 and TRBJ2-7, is EPEVTQTPSHQVTQMGQEVILRCVPISNHLYFYWYRQILGQKVEFLVSFYNNEISEKSEIFDDQFSVERPDGSNFTLKIRSTKLEDSAMYFCASSEGQILYYEQYFGPGTRLTVT.